These 27 T cell receptor beta chains came from one sample sequenced in a study of blood T cell repertoires in COVID-19. Here immunoSEQ multiplex PCR was the method, and the copy in TCRdb shows in-frame clones only, minus some. Among about 16,000 clones listed, about 89% were seen once. Sequencing used peripheral blood. The receptors shown here come from a woman older than 75 with COVID-19, enrolled during active disease.

A single count supports this clone. This chain uses TRBV5-1 with TRBJ2-3; 11 nucleotides agree with TRBD2. Germline V lookup: CDR1 SGHRS, CDR2 YFSETQ. V was pared by 0 bases and J by 4 bases, with 10 bases of the junction left unmatched. This CDR3 is 18 amino acids long. CDR3 coding DNA: TGCGCCAGCAGCTTGGCCTTATTTAGCGGGAGGGATTCAGATACGCAGTATTTT. Protein: CASSLALFSGRDSDTQYF.

The chain has TRBV7-2 and TRBJ2-7, with 13 bases that match TRBD2. Trimming took 6 bases from V and 5 from J; bases not matched to a gene: 10. CDR1 is SGHTA, CDR2 FQGNSA, per germline. This CDR3 is built from 16 residues. The CDR3 region is CASRDGLAGAGDEQYF. For the CDR3, the DNA is TGTGCCAGCAGGGACGGACTAGCGGGGGCCGGGGACGAGCAGTACTTC.

The V call is TRBV18, the J call TRBJ2-2, with 8 bases that match TRBD1. Germline V gene data show CDR1 as KGHSH and CDR2 as LQKENI. This CDR3 is built from 15 residues. The ends lost 6 bases at V and 4 bases at J; junction bases unmatched: 7. The CDR3 DNA reads as TGTGCCAGCTCTCTACGGACAGGGTTCACCGGGGAGCTGTTTTTT. This sequence encodes CASSLRTGFTGELFF.

The V call is TRBV7-6, the J call TRBJ2-1; 11 positions agree with TRBD2. V lost 5 bases, J lost 5 bases, and 8 bases stayed unmatched. The germline V gene encodes CDR1 SGHVS and CDR2 FNYEAQ. This CDR3 contains 16 residues. The CDR3 bases are TGTGCCAGCAGCCCCGGGACTAGCGGACCCGACAATGAGCAGTTCTTC. It is translated as CASSPGTSGPDNEQFF.

This clone was seen once. The gene calls are TRBV19 and TRBJ2-3, with 12 bases fitting TRBD1. Germline CDR1 and CDR2: LNHDA and SQIVND (reference sequence). The V gene end was trimmed by 8 bases and the J gene end by 1 base; junction bases not matched to a gene: 4. The CDR3 length is 15 residues. The CDR3 nucleotides are TGTGCCAGTCGGGACAGGGGGCATGGCACAGATACGCAGTATTTT. Translation: CASRDRGHGTDTQYF. Drawing the rest from reference TRBV19 and TRBJ2-3, the complete variable domain is DGGITQSPKYLFRKEGQNVTLSCEQNLNHDAMYWYRQDPGQGLRLIYYSQIVNDFQKGDIAEGYSVSREKKESFPLTVTSAQKNPTAFYLCASRDRGHGTDTQYFGPGTRLTVL.

The chain employs TRBV10-3 and TRBJ2-5; TRBD1 matches 8 bases. The germline V gene has CDR1 ENHRY and CDR2 SYGVKD. The CDR3 extends over 14 amino acids. J lost 2 bases, V lost 5 bases, and 4 bases had no gene match. CDR3 nucleotide sequence: TGTGCCATCAGTAGAGGACAGGGACAAGAGACCCAGTACTTC. This translates into CAISRGQGQETQYF.

The chain recombines TRBV28 with TRBJ2-1; D ambiguous. Germline V gene lookup returns CDR1 MDHEN and CDR2 SYDVKM. CDR3 size: 11 residues. The V and J ends lost 4 bases and 9 bases respectively, with 7 bases between them. CDR3 in DNA: TGTGCCAGCAGTTCAGATCGTGAGCAGTTCTTC. Translating it yields CASSSDREQFF. Variable domain in full (rest from reference TRBV28 and TRBJ2-1): DVKVTQSSRYLVKRTGEKVFLECVQDMDHENMFWYRQDPGLGLRLIYFSYDVKMKEKGDIPEGYSVSREKKERFSLILESASTNQTSMYLCASSSDREQFFGPGTRLTVL.

The chain is built from TRBV28 and TRBJ1-2; D call uncertain. Germline V gives CDR1 MDHEN, CDR2 SYDVKM. This CDR3 comprises 13 residues. Between the trimmed V and J ends, which lost 3 bases and 3 bases, there was a span of 8 bases. CDR3 coding DNA: TGTGCCAGCAGTTTTGTTAGCCACTATGGCTACACCTTC. This translates into CASSFVSHYGYTF.

The J gene is TRBJ1-1, the V gene TRBV2, with a tentative D call TRBD1 (5 bases). V lost 6 bases and J lost 4, with 12 bases in between. This CDR3 is 13 amino acids long. Germline V gives CDR1 SNHLY, CDR2 FYNNEI. CDR3 loop: CASRKSGGTEAFF. CDR3 in DNA: TGTGCCAGCAGGAAAAGCGGGGGCACTGAAGCTTTCTTT.

The gene calls are TRBV7-2 and TRBJ2-7; weak D call: TRBD1 (5 bases). The CDR3 is made up of 14 amino acids. The V and J ends lost 1 base and 3 bases respectively, with 10 bases between them. CDR1 is SGHTA, CDR2 FQGNSA, per germline. CDR3 in amino acids: CASSLGTKNYEQYF. The CDR3, as DNA: TGTGCCAGCAGCTTAGGGACAAAGAACTACGAGCAGTACTTC.

This chain connects TRBV3-1 (or the pseudogene TRBV3-2) to TRBJ2-1, with 7 bases identical to TRBD1. The CDR3 is made up of 13 amino acids. J was trimmed by 14 bases and V by 4 bases; bases with no gene match: 11. CDR1 LGHDT and CDR2 YNNKEL come from the germline V gene (reference sequence). The CDR3 DNA sequence: TGTGCCAGCAGCCCCCTGAGTGAGGGGGCGAAGTTCTTC. It yields the protein CASSPLSEGAKFF.

The chain employs TRBV6-2 or TRBV6-3 and TRBJ2-3, with 10 bases lining up with TRBD2. Germline V lookup: CDR1 MNHEY, CDR2 SVGEGT. The CDR3 runs to 15 residues. V shed 6 bases, J shed 4 bases, and the junction held 7 bases outside the gene matches. The CDR3 DNA sequence: TGTGCCAGCAGCTCCCTAGCGGGGGAAGCAGATACGCAGTATTTT. This codes for CASSSLAGEADTQYF.

The rearrangement uses TRBV6-2 or TRBV6-3 and TRBJ2-2; 7 positions match TRBD1. The CDR3 is 16 amino acids. The junction had 8 bases not matched to a gene; V was cut back by 0 bases and J by 7 bases. Germline CDR1 reads MNHEY; CDR2 reads SVGEGT. DNA for the CDR3: TGTGCCAGCAGTTACTCTGACAGGGCGGGCGGCGGGGAGCTGTTTTTT. Translated, it gives CASSYSDRAGGGELFF.

V usage is TRBV6-6 and J usage is TRBJ2-2, with D possibly matching TRBD1 (5 bases). This CDR3 region has 16 residues. Trimming removed 6 bases at V and 4 bases at J, with 18 bases between. The germline CDR1 and CDR2 sequences are MNHNY and SVGAGI (reference sequence). CDR3 loop: CASSPPGRDGTGELFF. The CDR3 DNA is TGTGCCAGCAGCCCGCCCGGCAGGGATGGCACCGGGGAGCTGTTTTTT.

This chain links TRBV19 with TRBJ1-1; D not certain. This CDR3 region has 14 residues. V was trimmed by 8 bases and J by 1 base, leaving 14 bases between them. From germline, CDR1 is LNHDA and CDR2 SQIVND (reference sequence). DNA of the CDR3: TGTGCCAGTCTTGCACGACACAAGAACACTGAAGCTTTCTTT. Its protein is CASLARHKNTEAFF.

V usage is TRBV5-4 and J usage is TRBJ2-7; D is unresolved. In germline, CDR1 is SGHNT, CDR2 YYREEE (reference sequence). The length of the CDR3 is 15 residues. With 4 bases removed from V and 3 bases from J, the gap between germline ends came to 17 bases. DNA for the CDR3: TGTGCCAGCAGCCTAGGAAGCCCAGACCTCTACGAGCAGTACTTC. Translation gives CASSLGSPDLYEQYF.

The rearrangement uses TRBV18 and TRBJ1-6, with D tentatively TRBD1 (6 bases). Deletions cut 2 bases from V and 7 bases from J, with 9 bases between. The length of the CDR3 is 14 residues. The germline gives CDR1 KGHSH, CDR2 LQKENI. CDR3 bases: TGTGCCAGCTCACCAGCGGGGGGCAATTCACCCCTCCACTTT. Translating gives CASSPAGGNSPLHF.

This clone is classed as medium-sized (0.01 to 0.1%). The CDR3 region has the DNA TGTGCCAGCAGTCACACCCTCTCCAATGAGCAGTTCTTC. Translating gives CASSHTLSNEQFF. The genes are TRBV7-9 and TRBJ2-1; D gene unclear. From germline, CDR1 is SEHNR and CDR2 FQNEAQ (reference sequence). V dropped 6 bases and J dropped 6 bases, with 12 bases sitting between them. This CDR3 is 13 amino acids long.

The chain is built from TRBV5-4 and TRBJ1-6, with TRBD1 identical over 9 bases. Germline V gene data show CDR1 as SGHNT and CDR2 as YYREEE (reference sequence). The CDR3 spans 15 residues. Trimming at V came to 3 bases and at J to 7 bases, leaving 5 bases not matched to a gene. The CDR3 nucleotides read TGTGCCAGCAGCTCGACAGGGGGAAAGAATTCACCCCTCCACTTT. The encoded protein is CASSSTGGKNSPLHF.

The chain couples TRBV7-9 to TRBJ1-4, with TRBD1 as a possible D gene (5 bases). CDR3 size: 15 residues. CDR1 and CDR2 from the germline V gene are SEHNR and FQNEAQ (reference sequence). V was clipped by 5 bases and J by 5 bases, with 15 bases between them. The CDR3 is CASSPPQGRNEKLFF. The CDR3 DNA follows: TGTGCCAGCAGCCCCCCCCAGGGAAGAAATGAAAAACTGTTTTTT.

The chain joins TRBV7-9 to TRBJ2-1; 7 bases are shared with TRBD1. The CDR3 sequence is 15 residues long. CDR1 is SEHNR and CDR2 is FQNEAQ in the germline V gene (reference sequence). V was clipped by 5 bases and J by 0 bases; unmatched bases: 4. CDR3 sequence reads: CASSNRGPSYNEQFF. CDR3 sequence (DNA): TGTGCCAGCAGCAACAGGGGTCCCTCCTACAATGAGCAGTTCTTC.

V is TRBV5-4 and J is TRBJ2-7; TRBD2 aligns across 8 bases. CDR1 is SGHNT, CDR2 YYREEE, per germline (reference sequence). With V trimmed by 2 bases and J by 7 bases, 11 bases remained unmatched. The CDR3 contains 15 residues. CDR3 DNA sequence: TGTGCCAGCAGCTTTCAGCGGGAGCCCCCGGGGGAGCAGTACTTC. It specifies CASSFQREPPGEQYF.

The chain joins TRBV19 to TRBJ1-6; possible D gene TRBD1, 5 bases. Between the trimmed V and J ends, which lost 4 bases and 9 bases, there was a span of 16 bases. This CDR3 region has 15 residues. Germline-derived CDR1 and CDR2 are LNHDA and SQIVND (reference sequence). The CDR3 region has the DNA TGTGCCAGTAGTACGGGGGACGCGAATAGTTCACCCCTCCACTTT. Translating gives CASSTGDANSSPLHF.

V usage is TRBV6-1 and J usage is TRBJ2-3; TRBD2 agrees at 11 bases. The CDR3 has 20 amino acids. Germline CDR1 MNHNS, CDR2 SASEGT. The V and J ends lost 2 bases and 0 bases, in that order; junction bases with no gene match: 13. The chain's CDR3 is CASSELASGGTGYSTDTQYF. Written as DNA, the CDR3 is TGTGCCAGCAGTGAATTGGCTAGCGGGGGGACAGGATATAGCACAGATACGCAGTATTTT.

The chain recombines TRBV18 with TRBJ1-5, with D possibly TRBD1 on 5 matching bases. This CDR3 is 14 amino acids long. Trimming pared 3 bases from V and 4 bases from J, leaving 10 bases between. From germline, CDR1 is KGHSH and CDR2 LQKENI. The CDR3 sequence is CASSPAGGNQPQHF. The CDR3 DNA follows: TGTGCCAGCTCACCGGCGGGGGGGAATCAGCCCCAGCATTTT.

The chain has TRBV7-9 and TRBJ2-5, with 9 bases fitting TRBD1. CDR1 and CDR2 (germline): SEHNR, FQNEAQ (reference sequence). Germline trimming cut 7 bases from V and 9 bases from J; bases unmatched to any gene: 12. This CDR3 spans 14 amino acids. In DNA form, the CDR3 reads TGTGCCAGCACCCAGACAGGGGGAAATTGGGCCCAGTACTTC. It encodes CASTQTGGNWAQYF.

This clone was recorded once. V usage is TRBV6-6 and J usage is TRBJ2-2, with D unclear. Germline CDR1 and CDR2: MNHNY and SVGAGI (reference sequence). The ends were cut back, 6 bases at V and 1 base at J, with 18 bases in the middle. This CDR3 has 17 residues. The CDR3: CASSRSLARWNTGELFF. CDR3 nucleotides: TGTGCCAGCAGCCGATCCCTGGCCCGTTGGAACACCGGGGAGCTGTTTTTT.